The rows below give T cell receptor beta chains drawn from one sample of a study of blood T cell repertoires in COVID-19. The repertoire was sequenced with immunoSEQ multiplex PCR; TCRdb's copy has only in-frame clones and lacks some. The data show some 200,000 clones, 85% seen once. The sample comprised peripheral blood. These receptors originate from a man aged 60 to 75 with COVID-19, enrolled during active disease. The CDR3 runs from the conserved cysteine through the conserved F or W. A D gene is named only where the DNA matches it firmly. Clone size is given for some rows only: seen once, a few or many times, or a class if the clone is expanded.

TRBV12-3/TRBV12-4	TRBJ2-1	.	.	TGTGCCAGCAGCAGACAGAATGAGCAGTTCTTC	CASSRQNEQFF
TRBV5-1	TRBJ1-2	TRBD1	.	TGCGCCAGCACCTACACCCGGGACAGGGGGCCAGGGCGCGATGGCTACACCTTC	CASTYTRDRGPGRDGYTF
TRBV19	TRBJ2-3	TRBD2	.	TGTGCCAGTAGTTCAGCGGGAGAGGAAGATACGCAGTATTTT	CASSSAGEEDTQYF
TRBV2	TRBJ1-1	.	.	TGTGCCAGCAGTGAGCAAGAGGGGGTAAGTGAAGCTTTCTTT	CASSEQEGVSEAFF
TRBV5-1	TRBJ2-7	.	few	TGCGCCAGCAGCTTGGACCCAGGGTTTGAGCAGTACTTC	CASSLDPGFEQYF
TRBV30	TRBJ1-6	.	.	TGTGCCTGGGAGGAGGTTGGGCGGGCACCCCTCCACTTT	CAWEEVGRAPLHF
TRBV5-5	TRBJ2-1	TRBD1	.	TGTGCCAGCAGCTTGGAGGGGGGACAGGGTTGGTATGAGCAGTTCTTC	CASSLEGGQGWYEQFF
TRBV9	TRBJ1-2	TRBD1	.	TGTGCCAGCAGCGTGGGTCCCGGGACAGGGAATGGCTACACCTTC	CASSVGPGTGNGYTF
TRBV25-1	TRBJ2-5	.	.	TGTGCCAGCAGTGAGGATTACAGGGCGCATTACCAAGAGACCCAGTACTTC	CASSEDYRAHYQETQYF
TRBV3-1/TRBV3-2	TRBJ1-2	.	.	TGTGCCAGCAGCCCCGGGGCGAGGGGGTACTATGGCTACACCTTC	CASSPGARGYYGYTF
TRBV29-1	TRBJ2-1	TRBD2	.	TGCAGCGTTCCCTTCAGACTAGCGGGTAGTGAGGATGAGCAGTTCTTC	CSVPFRLAGSEDEQFF
TRBV20-1	TRBJ2-1	TRBD1	.	TGCAGTGCTAGTGGGACAGCTAACAATGAGCAGTTCTTC	CSASGTANNEQFF
TRBV9	TRBJ2-7	TRBD1	.	TGTGCCAGCAGCCCTGAAGACGGCGACAGGGGGGAGGGGTACGAGCAGTACTTC	CASSPEDGDRGEGYEQYF
TRBV3-1/TRBV3-2	TRBJ1-4	.	.	TGTGCCAGCAGCCAATCGGAGATCTCGGGGCTGTTTTTT	CASSQSEISGLFF
TRBV4-1	TRBJ2-7	TRBD2	.	TGCGCCAGCAGCCCCTGGGGAGGGCGTTACGAGCAGTACTTC	CASSPWGGRYEQYF
TRBV2	TRBJ1-1	.	.	TGTGCCAGCAGCGTTGATGGGCTTCACATGAACACTGAAGCTTTCTTT	CASSVDGLHMNTEAFF
TRBV15	TRBJ2-7	.	.	TGTGCCACCAGCAGCAGACAGGATCACGAGCAGTACTTC	CATSSRQDHEQYF
TRBV9	TRBJ1-1	.	.	TGTGCCAGCAGCGAGGGGGGGGACACTGAAGCTTTCTTT	CASSEGGDTEAFF
TRBV27	TRBJ1-6	TRBD1	.	TGTGCCAGCACTAAAGAGGGACAGGTTAATTCACCCCTCCACTTT	CASTKEGQVNSPLHF
TRBV10-2	TRBJ2-5	.	.	TGCGCCAGCAGTTGGCAGGGAACGGAGACCCAGTACTTC	CASSWQGTETQYF
TRBV7-8	TRBJ1-5	.	.	TGTGCCAGCAGCTTAAGGGAGGGTAGCAATCAGCCCCAGCATTTT	CASSLREGSNQPQHF
TRBV30	TRBJ2-2	.	.	TGTGCCTGGAGAGCCAGGGCGGGGTGGACCGGGGAGCTGTTTTTT	CAWRARAGWTGELFF
TRBV6-1	TRBJ2-1	.	.	TGTGCCAGCAGTGAAGTGGGGGGAGCCTACAATGAGCAGTTCTTC	CASSEVGGAYNEQFF
TRBV13	TRBJ1-6	TRBD1	once	TGTGCCAGCAGCCTGCGACAGGGGGAAAATTCACCCCTCCACTTT	CASSLRQGENSPLHF
TRBV27	TRBJ1-4	TRBD1	.	TGTGCCAGCAGTTCGACAGGGTTGGTAGAAAAACTGTTTTTT	CASSSTGLVEKLFF
TRBV7-6	TRBJ2-7	.	.	TGTGCCAGCAGCTTAGGGCAGGGAACCTACGAGCAGTACTTC	CASSLGQGTYEQYF
TRBV7-8	TRBJ2-7	TRBD2	.	TGTGCCAGCAGCTTAGGGTCTAGCGGGAGGTTGGGCGAGCAGTACTTC	CASSLGSSGRLGEQYF
TRBV27	TRBJ1-1	.	.	TGTGCCAGCAGTTCGGGATTTAGGAACACTGAAGCTTTCTTT	CASSSGFRNTEAFF
TRBV30	TRBJ2-1	TRBD1	.	TGTGCCTGGAGTAGACAGGGCAATGAGCAGTTCTTC	CAWSRQGNEQFF
TRBV18	TRBJ2-7	.	.	TGTGCCAGCTCAAATCGGCAGGGCATTGGCGAGCAGTACTTC	CASSNRQGIGEQYF
TRBV11-2	TRBJ2-2	TRBD2	.	TGTGCCAGCAGCCCCCCGGGACTAGCGGGGGACACCGGGGAGCTGTTTTTT	CASSPPGLAGDTGELFF
TRBV6-5	TRBJ1-2	TRBD1	.	TGTGCCAGCAGTTACGATGACAGGGGAAACTATGGCTACACCTTC	CASSYDDRGNYGYTF
TRBV4-3	TRBJ2-7	.	.	TGCGCCAGCAGCCAAGCCGCGACACAGGCTTCCGCCTACGAGCAGTACTTC	CASSQAATQASAYEQYF
TRBV2	TRBJ2-6	TRBD2	.	TGTGCCAGCAGGGGACTAGCGAGGGGATACTCTGGGGCCAACGTCCTGACTTTC	CASRGLARGYSGANVLTF
TRBV6-5	TRBJ1-4	.	.	TGTGCCAGCAGTTACGACGGGACAAAGGAAGAAAAACTGTTTTTT	CASSYDGTKEEKLFF
TRBV5-1	TRBJ2-1	TRBD1	.	TGCGCCAGCAGCTATGGACAGGCCAACTACAATGAGCAGTTCTTC	CASSYGQANYNEQFF
TRBV12-3/TRBV12-4	TRBJ2-5	.	.	TGTGCCAGCAGTCCTCTCCGTAAAGAGACCCAGTACTTC	CASSPLRKETQYF
TRBV11-2	TRBJ1-5	.	.	TGTGCCAGCAGCCCCGGGGGAGGGTTCAATCAGCCCCAGCATTTT	CASSPGGGFNQPQHF
TRBV6-4	TRBJ2-1	TRBD2	.	TGTGCCAGCAGTGCAGAAGGACTAGCGATGAACAATGAGCAGTTCTTC	CASSAEGLAMNNEQFF
TRBV7-3	TRBJ2-6	.	.	TGTGCCAGCAGCTCAGGACTTTCTGGGGCCAACGTCCTGACTTTC	CASSSGLSGANVLTF
TRBV30	TRBJ1-2	TRBD1	.	TGTGCCTGGAGTGTACCGGACAGGGGGCGACGAGGCTACACCTTC	CAWSVPDRGRRGYTF
TRBV5-1	TRBJ1-1	TRBD1	.	TGCGCCAGCAGCCTGACAGGGTCCGCCACTGAAGCTTTCTTT	CASSLTGSATEAFF
TRBV15	TRBJ2-7	.	.	TGTGCCACCAGCAGGGAAACGGGACTCTCCTACGAGCAGTACTTC	CATSRETGLSYEQYF
TRBV19	TRBJ1-1	.	.	TGTGCCAGTAGTATTCCCGGTTTTCACACTGAAGCTTTCTTT	CASSIPGFHTEAFF